This T cell receptor (beta chain) derives from a study of blood T cell repertoires in COVID-19 (dated by TCRdb to about 2020). For the study in its entirety: The collaborator samples originated in the United States, Italy and Spain and spanned the acute and convalescent phases of COVID-19. The prospective study material was composed of cDNA or gDNA derived from T cells, B-cell-depleted T cells, or PBMCs. Deeply sampled blood TCRbeta repertoires from subjects exposed to, actively infected with, or recovered from COVID-19 were included in the dataset. The repertoires were made available in a free public database intended to serve as a resource for research on the immune response to SARS-CoV-2. Samples were obtained from the ongoing ImmuneRACE study (first 160 participants) and from about 1,300 subjects provided by 6 global collaborators. Sample metadata almost always included a de-identified subject ID, COVID-19 status, age in years and sex. HLA class I and class II types, where available, came from metadata supplied by the sample provider rather than from assay-based typing.

The germline V gene supplies CDR1 KGHSH and CDR2 LQKENI. The CDR3 runs 16 amino acids, cysteine and phenylalanine included. Kept here is only the CDR3 DNA, which spans 48 bases and is read in frame from base 1. V is cut by 4 bases and J by 0 bases, and the space between the germline ends is 14 bases. TCRbeta CDR3 regions were amplified from genomic DNA by means of the immunoSEQ Assay, a bias-controlled multiplex PCR. As for how the authors treated the data: Nucleated cell counts per sample were estimated from amplification of reference gene primers within the assay. To quantify the absolute abundance of each unique TCRbeta CDR3 rearrangement, sequence reads were collapsed and filtered. For each sample, productive Simpson clonality was calculated as the square root of Simpson's diversity index over productive rearrangements. Not all clones reach the TCRdb copy of this immuneACCESS table, which keeps in-frame sequences only. Checked studies attribute under half of the gap to unresolved V genes and leave the rest unexplained. The V and J calls and clone size come from that table; D and trimming were worked out from the DNA. The sample table shows about 76,000 clones, and 86% are seen once. The ten largest clonotypes hold 18% of the sample.

In regard to this clone: What this receptor recognizes is not known. No per-base quality is available; no much larger clone lies one base away.

Broad study findings and their caveats: The amount of clinical and demographic metadata varied by source and participant and was provided uncurated.

Collaborating institutions collected whole blood in K2EDTA tubes following their own protocols. For TCRbeta analysis, collaborator samples were shipped as frozen whole blood, as isolated PBMCs, or as DNA extracted from either sample type. The sample comprised peripheral blood. Rearrangement joined TRBV18 to TRBJ2-3; the D gene is perhaps TRBD1, from 6 matching bases. The origin of this receptor is a human donor in a cohort sampled during active COVID-19. Here is the DNA: TGTGCCAGCTCACTTTCCCCGGACAGTAGCACAGATACGCAGTATTTT. This codes for CASSLSPDSSTDTQYF. Here the CDR3 is joined to the reference TRBV18 and TRBJ2-3 genes, and the full variable domain is: NAGVMQNPRHLVRRRGQEARLRCSPMKGHSHVYWYRQLPEEGLKFMVYLQKENIIDESGMPKERFSAEFPKEGPSILRIQQVVRGDSAAYFCASSLSPDSSTDTQYFGPGTRLTVL.